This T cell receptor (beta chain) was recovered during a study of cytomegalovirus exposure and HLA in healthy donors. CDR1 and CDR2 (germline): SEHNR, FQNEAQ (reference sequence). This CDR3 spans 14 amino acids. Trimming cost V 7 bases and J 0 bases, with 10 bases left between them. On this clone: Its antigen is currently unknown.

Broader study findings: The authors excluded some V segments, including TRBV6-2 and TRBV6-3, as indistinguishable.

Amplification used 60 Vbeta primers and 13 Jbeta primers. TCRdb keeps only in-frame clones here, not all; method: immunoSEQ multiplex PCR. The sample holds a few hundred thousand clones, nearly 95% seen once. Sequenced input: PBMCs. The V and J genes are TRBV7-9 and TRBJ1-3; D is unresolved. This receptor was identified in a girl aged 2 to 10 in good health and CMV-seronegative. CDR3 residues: CASTGGLSGNTIYF. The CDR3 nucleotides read TGTGCCAGCACTGGAGGGCTCTCTGGAAACACCATATATTTT. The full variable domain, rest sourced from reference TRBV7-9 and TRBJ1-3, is DTGVSQNPRHKITKRGQNVTFRCDPISEHNRLYWYRQTLGQGPEFLTYFQNEAQLEKSRLLSDRFSAERPKGSFSTLEIQRTEQGDSAMYLCASTGGLSGNTIYFGEGSWLTVV.